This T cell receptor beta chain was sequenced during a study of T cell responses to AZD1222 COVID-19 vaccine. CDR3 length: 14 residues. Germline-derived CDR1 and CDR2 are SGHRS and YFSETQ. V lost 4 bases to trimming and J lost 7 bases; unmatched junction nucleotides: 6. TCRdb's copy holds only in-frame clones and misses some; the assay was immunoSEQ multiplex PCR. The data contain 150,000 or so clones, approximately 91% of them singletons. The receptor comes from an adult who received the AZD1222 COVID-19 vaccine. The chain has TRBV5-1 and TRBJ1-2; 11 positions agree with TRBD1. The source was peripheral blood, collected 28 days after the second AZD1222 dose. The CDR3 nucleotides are TGCGCCAGCAGCCCGGGACAGGGGGTCTCTGGCTACACCTTC. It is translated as CASSPGQGVSGYTF.